This T cell receptor (beta chain) comes out of a study of T cell responses to AZD1222 COVID-19 vaccine (dated by TCRdb to the early 2020s). Concerning the study at large: Because spike-specific TCR depth and breadth did not differ between the two schedules, AZD1222 recipients who got a second dose at roughly 4 weeks were pooled with those who got a second dose at roughly 12 weeks. A total of under 250 trial participants underwent TCR sequencing, of whom 207 had received two doses of AZD1222 and around 25 had received two doses of the MenACWY control vaccine. Enrollment into the trials was organized by age into subgroups of 18-55, 56-69 and 70-plus years, and those subgroups contained approximately 160, 26 and 62 TCR-sequenced participants, respectively.

The CDR3 starts with the cysteine, ends with the phenylalanine, and has 14 residues. CDR3 DNA is the only sequence kept; it has 42 bases, read in frame from the first base. A distance of 12 bases separates the germline ends of V and J, which lose 3 bases and 4 bases respectively. CDR1 and CDR2 (SGHVS, FNYEAQ) derive from the germline V gene. The CDR3 regions of human TCRbeta chains were analyzed by immunosequencing. As for the original processing: Repertoire TCRs were checked for matches against a reference library of SARS-CoV-2-specific TCRs that had been generated using the MIRA antigen-specificity platform. Breadth was defined as the fraction of unique TCRs that were SARS-CoV-2-associated, and depth was defined as the fraction of total T cells that were SARS-CoV-2-associated. Using the MIRA data, every spike-specific TCR was mapped to the spike region that the TCR reacted to and assigned to either a CD4 or a CD8 class. Log10-transformed breadth and depth values were compared by one-way ANOVA with Sidak's multiple comparisons tests. As stored in TCRdb, this immuneACCESS dataset retains in-frame rearrangements with V and J assigned. A fraction of the clones does not appear; measured against another copy, unresolved V genes explain less than half of the discrepancy, and the remainder lacks a known reason. The DNA gave D and trimming, while V, J and clone size come from that table. In this sample the table shows some 150,000 clones, approximately 89% of which occur a single time. The ten largest clones add up to around 5% of the sample.

On this clone: Its antigen remains undetermined. Base qualities were left out, and no much larger clone turns up one base away.

In light of the paper, this sample's time point label describes: baseline before first vaccination. The vaccinee samples were drawn from two UK trials, COV001 and COV002, one of which was a single-blind randomized controlled phase 2/3 trial testing AZD1222 (ChAdOx1 nCoV-19) in healthy adults. For TCRbeta chain sequencing, PBMC samples were collected from trial participants at day 0 and at day 28 after the second dose. What the research found in general, with its limitations: Participants were mostly white British and included more females than males, and it was suggested by the authors that clonal diversity may have been underestimated. A significant rise in spike-specific TCR breadth and depth was observed after two AZD1222 doses relative to day 0 and relative to MenACWY recipients. No day 14 peak-response samples were available, so repertoires were characterized only after the peak T cell response. Conclusions about previously exposed vaccinees are limited, since just five to seven AZD1222 recipients were seropositive for SARS-CoV-2 at baseline. Nearly half of unique spike-specific TCRs reportedly recognized epitopes outside regions mutated in the B.1.351 and B.1.1.7 variants. CD4 TCRs associated with the vaccine covered the entire spike protein, and the dominant responses were in regions 160-218 and 743-854. The 56-69-year group was small, and its depth increase did not reach significance, likely because of low power.

The rearrangement combines TRBV7-6 with TRBJ1-2, with a tentative D gene TRBD1 over 6 matching bases. This receptor was obtained from an adult in good health. The sample in question was peripheral blood, obtained on day 0 of AZD1222 vaccination. CDR3 reads: CASSLGGAFYGYTF. The DNA sequence is TGTGCCAGCAGCTTGGGGGGGGCCTTCTATGGCTACACCTTC.